This TCR beta chain came from a study of Ad26.COV2.S vaccination and SARS-CoV-2 variants. Overall study: The vaccine Ad26.COV2.S was put into the muscle once, or twice with 56 days between.

Generated by immunoSEQ multiplex PCR, the TCRdb table keeps only in-frame clones and is missing some. The table includes some 420,000 clones, approximately 90% detected once. Treatment specified: 19 received Ad26.COV2.S at low or high dose, single or two shots; roughly five received placebo; per-sample allocation not given. On day 63 after the first injection, vaccine and placebo recipients gave samples. The CDR3 runs 14 residues. Germline V gene data show CDR1 as SGHRS and CDR2 as YFSETQ. V shed 4 bases and J shed 6 bases, with 13 bases lying between them. Whole-study findings and limits: Following vaccination, spike-specific CD8+ and CD4+ T cell responses reportedly exhibited substantial breadth.

On this clone itself: Its antigen is currently unknown.

This clonotype was obtained from a person between 18 and 65 years old who received the Ad26.COV2.S COVID-19 vaccine or a placebo. The rearrangement uses TRBV5-1 and TRBJ2-2, with D possibly called TRBD1 or TRBD2 (5 bases each). The sequenced sample was peripheral blood, obtained in a trial of Ad26.COV2.S vaccine versus placebo. Here the CDR3 DNA reads TGCGCCAGCAGCCCTGTTGGGGGAGCCGGGGAGCTGTTTTTT. Translated: CASSPVGGAGELFF. The full variable domain, rest sourced from reference TRBV5-1 and TRBJ2-2, is KAGVTQTPRYLIKTRGQQVTLSCSPISGHRSVSWYQQTPGQGLQFLFEYFSETQRNKGNFPGRFSGRQFSNSRSEMNVSTLELGDSALYLCASSPVGGAGELFFGEGSRLTVL.